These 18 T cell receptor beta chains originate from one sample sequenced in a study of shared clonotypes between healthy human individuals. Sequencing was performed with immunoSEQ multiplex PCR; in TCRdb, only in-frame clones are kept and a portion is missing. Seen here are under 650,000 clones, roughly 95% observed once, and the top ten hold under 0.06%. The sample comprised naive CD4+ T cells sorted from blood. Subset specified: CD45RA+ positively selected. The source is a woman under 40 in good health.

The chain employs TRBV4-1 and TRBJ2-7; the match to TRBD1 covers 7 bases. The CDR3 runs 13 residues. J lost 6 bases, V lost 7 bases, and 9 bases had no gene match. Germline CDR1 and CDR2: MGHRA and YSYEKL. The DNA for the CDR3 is TGCGCCAGCACCATTGACAGGGAGAGCGAGCAGTACTTC. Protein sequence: CASTIDRESEQYF.

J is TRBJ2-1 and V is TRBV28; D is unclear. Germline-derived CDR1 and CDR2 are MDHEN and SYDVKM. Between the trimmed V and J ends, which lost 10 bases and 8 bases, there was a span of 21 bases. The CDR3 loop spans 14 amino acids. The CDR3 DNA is TGTGCCACGCGAGCTGCACCCTTCAACGATGAGCAGTTCTTC. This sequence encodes CATRAAPFNDEQFF. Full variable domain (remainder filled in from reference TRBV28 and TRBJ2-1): DVKVTQSSRYLVKRTGEKVFLECVQDMDHENMFWYRQDPGLGLRLIYFSYDVKMKEKGDIPEGYSVSREKKERFSLILESASTNQTSMYLCATRAAPFNDEQFFGPGTRLTVL.

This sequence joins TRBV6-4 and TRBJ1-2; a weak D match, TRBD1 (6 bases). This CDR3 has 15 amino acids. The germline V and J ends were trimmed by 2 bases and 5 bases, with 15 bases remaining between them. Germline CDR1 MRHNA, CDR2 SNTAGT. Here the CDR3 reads CASSDRPTGPYGYTF. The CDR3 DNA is TGTGCCAGCAGTGACCGCCCGACAGGTCCTTATGGCTACACCTTC.

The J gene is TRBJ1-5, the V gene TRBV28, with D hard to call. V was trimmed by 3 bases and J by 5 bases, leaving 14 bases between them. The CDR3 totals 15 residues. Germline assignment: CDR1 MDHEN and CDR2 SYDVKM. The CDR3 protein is CASSFIARLYQPQHF. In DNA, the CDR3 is TGTGCCAGCAGTTTTATCGCTAGGCTCTATCAGCCCCAGCATTTT.

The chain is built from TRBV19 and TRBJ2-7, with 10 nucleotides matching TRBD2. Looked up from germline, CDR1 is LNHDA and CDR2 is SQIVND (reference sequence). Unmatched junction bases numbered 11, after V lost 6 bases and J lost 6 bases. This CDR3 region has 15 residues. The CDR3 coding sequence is TGTGCCAGTAGGCTCACGGGGGTAGCGGGAGGCGAGCAGTACTTC. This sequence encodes CASRLTGVAGGEQYF. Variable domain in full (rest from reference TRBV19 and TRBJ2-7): DGGITQSPKYLFRKEGQNVTLSCEQNLNHDAMYWYRQDPGQGLRLIYYSQIVNDFQKGDIAEGYSVSREKKESFPLTVTSAQKNPTAFYLCASRLTGVAGGEQYFGPGTRLTVT.

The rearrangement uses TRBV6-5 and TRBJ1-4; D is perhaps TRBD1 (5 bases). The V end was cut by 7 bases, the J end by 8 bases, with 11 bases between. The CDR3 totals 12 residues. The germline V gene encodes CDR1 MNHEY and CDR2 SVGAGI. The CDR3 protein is CASKTEGEKLFF. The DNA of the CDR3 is TGTGCCAGCAAGACAGAGGGCGAAAAACTGTTTTTT.

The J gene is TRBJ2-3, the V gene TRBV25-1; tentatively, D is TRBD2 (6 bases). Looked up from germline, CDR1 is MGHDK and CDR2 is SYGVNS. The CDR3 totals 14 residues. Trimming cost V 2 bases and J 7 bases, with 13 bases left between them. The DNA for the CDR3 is TGTGCCAGCAGTGAACTGGTCCGCGGGAATACGCAGTATTTT. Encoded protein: CASSELVRGNTQYF.

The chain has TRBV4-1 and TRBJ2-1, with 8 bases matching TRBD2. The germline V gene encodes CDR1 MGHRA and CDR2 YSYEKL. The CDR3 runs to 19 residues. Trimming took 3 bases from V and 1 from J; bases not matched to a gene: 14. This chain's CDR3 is CASSQEPLAGRPSYNEQFF. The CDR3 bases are TGCGCCAGCAGCCAGGAACCTCTAGCGGGCCGACCTTCCTACAATGAGCAGTTCTTC.

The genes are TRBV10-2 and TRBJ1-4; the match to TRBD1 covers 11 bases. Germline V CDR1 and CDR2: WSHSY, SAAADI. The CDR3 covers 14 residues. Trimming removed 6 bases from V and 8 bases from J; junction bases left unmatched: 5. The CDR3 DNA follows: TGCGCCAGCAGAAAAGGGACAGGGGGGGAAAAACTGTTTTTT. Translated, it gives CASRKGTGGEKLFF.

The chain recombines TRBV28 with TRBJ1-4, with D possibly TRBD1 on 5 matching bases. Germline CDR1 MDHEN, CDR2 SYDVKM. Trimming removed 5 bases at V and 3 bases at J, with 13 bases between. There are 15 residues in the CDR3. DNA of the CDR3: TGTGCCAGCAGTCCAAGGGGAACAGCTAATGAAAAACTGTTTTTT. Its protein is CASSPRGTANEKLFF.

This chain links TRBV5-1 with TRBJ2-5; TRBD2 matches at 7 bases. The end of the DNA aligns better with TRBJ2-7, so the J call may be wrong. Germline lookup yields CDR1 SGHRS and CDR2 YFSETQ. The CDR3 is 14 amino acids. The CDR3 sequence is CASSRGLSTYEQYF. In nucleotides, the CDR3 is TGCGCCAGCAGCCGGGGACTATCCACCTACGAGCAGTACTTC.

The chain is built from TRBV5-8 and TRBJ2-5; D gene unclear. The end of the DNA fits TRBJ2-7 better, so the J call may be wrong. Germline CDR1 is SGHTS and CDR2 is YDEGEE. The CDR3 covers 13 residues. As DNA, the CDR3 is TGTGCCAGCAGCTGGTCAGTGGTCTACGAGCAGTACTTC. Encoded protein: CASSWSVVYEQYF.

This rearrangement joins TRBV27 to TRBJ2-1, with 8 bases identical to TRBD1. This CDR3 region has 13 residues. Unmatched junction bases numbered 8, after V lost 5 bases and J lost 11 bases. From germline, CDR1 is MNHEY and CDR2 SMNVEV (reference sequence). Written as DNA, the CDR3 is TGTGCCAGCAGTCCCGTAGGACAGGGCAAGCAGTTCTTC. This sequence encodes CASSPVGQGKQFF.

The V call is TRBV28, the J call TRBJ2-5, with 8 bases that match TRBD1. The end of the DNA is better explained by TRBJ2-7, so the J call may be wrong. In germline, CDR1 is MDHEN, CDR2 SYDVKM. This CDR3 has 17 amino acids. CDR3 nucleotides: TGTGCCAGCAGTTCCGGACAGGGTGAGGGCTACTCCTACGAGCAGTACTTC. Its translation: CASSSGQGEGYSYEQYF.

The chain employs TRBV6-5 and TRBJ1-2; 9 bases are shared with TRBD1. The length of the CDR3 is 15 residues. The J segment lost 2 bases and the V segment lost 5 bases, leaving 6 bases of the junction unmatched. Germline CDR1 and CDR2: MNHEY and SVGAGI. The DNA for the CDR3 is TGTGCCAGCAGTCGTCCCGGGACAGGGAACTATGGCTACACCTTC. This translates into CASSRPGTGNYGYTF.

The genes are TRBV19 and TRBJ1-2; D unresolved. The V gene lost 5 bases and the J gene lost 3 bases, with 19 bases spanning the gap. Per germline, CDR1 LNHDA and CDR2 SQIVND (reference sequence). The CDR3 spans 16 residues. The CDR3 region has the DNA TGTGCCAGTAGTCCGCAATTACAGAGGACGGACTATGGCTACACCTTC. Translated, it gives CASSPQLQRTDYGYTF.

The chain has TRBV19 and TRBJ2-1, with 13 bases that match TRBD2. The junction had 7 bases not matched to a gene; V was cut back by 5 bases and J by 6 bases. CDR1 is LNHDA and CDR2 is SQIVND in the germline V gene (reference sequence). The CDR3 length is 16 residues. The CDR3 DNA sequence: TGTGCCAGTAGTGAAGCCACTAGCGGGAGGGGCAATGAGCAGTTCTTC. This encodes CASSEATSGRGNEQFF. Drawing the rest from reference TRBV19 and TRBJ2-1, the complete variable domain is DGGITQSPKYLFRKEGQNVTLSCEQNLNHDAMYWYRQDPGQGLRLIYYSQIVNDFQKGDIAEGYSVSREKKESFPLTVTSAQKNPTAFYLCASSEATSGRGNEQFFGPGTRLTVL.

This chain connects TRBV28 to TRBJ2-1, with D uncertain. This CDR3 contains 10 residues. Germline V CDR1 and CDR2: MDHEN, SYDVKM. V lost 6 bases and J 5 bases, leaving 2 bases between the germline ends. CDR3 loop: CASRDNEQFF. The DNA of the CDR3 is TGTGCCAGCAGGGACAATGAGCAGTTCTTC.